The 11 T cell receptor beta chains given below trace back to one sample, sequenced in a study of a mutant IDH1 vaccine in newly diagnosed glioma (dated by TCRdb to the early 2020s). Library preparation was by the immunoSEQ multiplex PCR assay. TCRdb took this table from immuneACCESS and kept in-frame rearrangements with V and J called. Such tables lack part of the clones; where checked against another copy, unresolved V genes explain under half of the gap, and the rest is unexplained. The table for this sample lists 56,000 or so clones; approximately 78% of them were counted only once. About 1.8% of the sample is held by the ten biggest clonotypes. The time point label, as the study defines it: week 5, during vaccination. Each vaccine dose, consisting of 300 ug of a 20-mer mutant IDH1 peptide in Montanide, was administered subcutaneously with topical imiquimod. These receptors lack a known antigen.

The sample consisted of PBMCs, taken from a glioma patient whose treatment included an IDH1 peptide vaccine. The source of these receptors is a woman aged 40-49 years with glioma.

CDR3 sequence: CASSEAGTPNYGYTF. In DNA, the CDR3 is TGTGCCAGCAGCGAAGCCGGGACACCTAACTATGGCTACACCTTC. The V gene is TRBV9, the J gene TRBJ1-2, with D possibly being TRBD1 (6 bases). The CDR3 loop spans 15 amino acids. V lost 3 bases and J lost 0, with 12 bases in between. The germline gives CDR1 SGDLS, CDR2 YYNGEE.

The CDR3 bases are TGTGCCAGCAGTGTGTTTGAGACCCAGTACTTC. Protein product: CASSVFETQYF. V is TRBV2 and J is TRBJ2-5; D is unclear. CDR1 and CDR2 (germline): SNHLY, FYNNEI. V lost 4 bases to trimming and J lost 5 bases, with 5 bases between them. The CDR3 totals 11 residues.

The chain joins TRBV7-8 to TRBJ1-1; the D gene is possibly TRBD1 (6 bases). V lost 1 base to trimming and J lost 3 bases, with 15 bases between them. The CDR3 totals 16 residues. CDR1 SGHVS and CDR2 FQNEAQ come from the germline V gene. CDR3 residues: CASSLVTGGWDTEAFF. The CDR3 DNA is TGTGCCAGCAGCTTAGTAACGGGGGGCTGGGACACTGAAGCTTTCTTT.

The chain has TRBV9 and TRBJ1-4, with D possibly matching TRBD1 (6 bases). The CDR3 runs 15 residues. Trimming shortened V by 3 bases and J by 5 bases, and 14 bases separated the two germline ends. Germline lookup yields CDR1 SGDLS and CDR2 YYNGEE. The CDR3 DNA sequence: TGTGCCAGCAGCGCGGCGACAGGCCGAAATGAAAAACTGTTTTTT. This gives the protein CASSAATGRNEKLFF.

This clone was counted a single time. This chain connects TRBV5-1 to TRBJ1-5; 12 bases line up with TRBD1. Germline CDR1 reads SGHRS; CDR2 reads YFSETQ. The CDR3 spans 15 residues. Trimming cost V 5 bases and J 7 bases; bases outside gene matches: 7. The CDR3 reads CASSLGQGAGQPQHF. CDR3 bases: TGCGCCAGCAGTCTGGGACAGGGGGCTGGGCAGCCCCAGCATTTT.

Relative to its sample, this clone is medium-sized. The CDR3 DNA reads TGCGCCAGCAGCCAAGACGGGGACAGGGGCCTATATAGCAATCAGCCCCAGCATTTT. The encoded protein is CASSQDGDRGLYSNQPQHF. The rearrangement links TRBV4-1 to TRBJ1-5; 10 bases match TRBD1. CDR1 and CDR2 from the germline V gene are MGHRA and YSYEKL. This CDR3 comprises 19 residues. Germline trimming cut 0 bases from V and 0 bases from J; bases unmatched to any gene: 8.

The chain combines TRBV28 with TRBJ1-6; perhaps TRBD1 as D (5 bases). V was shortened by 4 bases and J by 8 bases, with 21 bases between the two germline ends. CDR1 and CDR2 from the germline V gene are MDHEN and SYDVKM. The CDR3 loop spans 17 amino acids. The CDR3 here is CASSWGEGPRADSPLHF. The CDR3 coding sequence is TGTGCCAGCAGTTGGGGAGAGGGGCCGAGGGCTGATTCACCCCTCCACTTT.

The rearrangement joins TRBV9 to TRBJ2-2; 8 nucleotides match TRBD2. The CDR3 is 16 residues long. Germline-derived CDR1 and CDR2 are SGDLS and YYNGEE. J gave up 2 bases and V 4 bases, and 7 bases lay outside the gene matches. CDR3 bases: TGTGCCAGCAGCCCTCGACTAGCGACTAACACCGGGGAGCTGTTTTTT. Protein product: CASSPRLATNTGELFF.

The gene calls are TRBV5-5 and TRBJ1-3, with D unresolved. This CDR3 has 16 residues. The V end was cut by 4 bases, the J end by 0 bases, with 14 bases between. In germline, CDR1 is SGHKS, CDR2 YYEKEE (reference sequence). CDR3 protein: CASSERRAGSGNTIYF. As DNA, the CDR3 is TGTGCCAGCAGCGAACGGAGGGCCGGCTCTGGAAACACCATATATTTT.

The rearrangement uses TRBV30 and TRBJ1-1; D gene unclear. The germline gives CDR1 GTSNPN, CDR2 SVGIG (reference sequence). The CDR3 is made up of 11 amino acids. Trimming shortened V by 0 bases and J by 11 bases, and 10 bases separated the two germline ends. The CDR3 DNA reads as TGTGCCTGGAGTGTACGGGGTGGGGCTTTCTTT. This sequence encodes CAWSVRGGAFF.

The chain uses TRBV19 and TRBJ1-1; D remains unclear. The CDR3 spans 17 residues. V was shortened by 1 base and J by 5 bases, with 20 bases between the two germline ends. Germline CDR1 reads LNHDA; CDR2 reads SQIVND (reference sequence). CDR3 sequence (DNA): TGTGCCAGTAGTATAGTTCGGGGTAGACTCCCTATAACTGAAGCTTTCTTT. It codes for CASSIVRGRLPITEAFF.